This T cell receptor (beta chain) was sequenced during a study of blood T cell repertoires in COVID-19. Study at large: Sites across the United States, Italy and Spain contributed samples from acute and convalescent COVID-19. From T cells, B-cell-depleted T cells, or PBMCs came the material, which was cDNA or gDNA.

In the original analysis: Reference gene primer amplification gave nucleated cell count estimates. Sequenced by immunoSEQ multiplex PCR; TCRdb stores in-frame clones only, minus some. Clone size and V and J calls were adopted from that table, with D and trimming inferred from the DNA. The data show about 20,000 clones, 85% to 90% seen once. Germline V gives CDR1 SEHNR, CDR2 FQNEAQ (reference sequence). V lost 6 bases and J 4 bases, leaving 15 bases between the germline ends. The CDR3 is 15 amino acids. Source material: peripheral blood. The chain combines TRBV7-9 with TRBJ2-2; perhaps TRBD1 as D (6 bases). The source of this sequence is a man aged 45-65 years with active COVID-19. For the CDR3, the DNA is TGTGCCAGCAGTTCCCCAGGGGCGGGCACCGGGGAGCTGTTTTTT. This gives the protein CASSSPGAGTGELFF.